This TCR beta chain was identified during a study of CD8 T cells in ankylosing spondylitis. The study, taken as a whole, reports: The study looked at matched synovial fluid samples from ankylosing spondylitis patients. Disease-linked clones were reported to be significantly enriched there. Among TCR beta sequences, a motif of several highly homologous variants appeared characteristic of ankylosing spondylitis blood.

5'-RACE, quantitative and with molecular barcodes, yielded the TCR beta libraries. TCRdb re-derived calls from the 5' RACE reads in MiXCR, one entry per CDR3 protein. The sample records about 330,000 distinct CDR3 sequences, 7.5% to 9% being singletons. The germline V and J ends were trimmed by 6 bases and 2 bases, with 17 bases remaining between them. Germline CDR1 reads MNHNS; CDR2 reads SASEGT. This CDR3 has 15 amino acids. Comments on this clonotype: Its cognate antigen is unknown.

This receptor was identified in a male donor with ankylosing spondylitis. This rearrangement joins TRBV6-1 to TRBJ2-7, with D maybe TRBD2 (5 bases). The sequenced sample was blood, either unsorted or a sorted T cell fraction (not recorded which). CDR3 sequence reads: CASRPYSASTYEQYF. The CDR3 DNA is TGTGCCAGCAGACCCTATAGCGCCTCAACCTACGAGCAGTACTTC.